The entry that follows covers one T cell receptor (beta chain) sequence. Its antigen is still unknown. The repertoire was sequenced with immunoSEQ multiplex PCR; TCRdb's copy has only in-frame clones and lacks some. Among roughly 700,000 clones, approximately 79% were seen once, and the ten largest hold 1.5% to 2%. Every one of the donors was a Caucasian adult that lived in Nashville, Tennessee. This record belongs to a study of shared clonotypes between healthy human individuals. V was clipped by 8 bases and J by 6 bases; unmatched bases: 6. This CDR3 has 12 amino acids. Germline V lookup: CDR1 MGHDK, CDR2 SYGVNS. Findings and limits, study-wide: Sampling covered nothing but blood. Tissue TCR repertoires likely differ from those found in blood.

This chain joins TRBV25-1 and TRBJ1-2; TRBD1 agrees at 7 bases. The sample was memory CD4+ T cells sorted from blood. Subset described: CD45RA-negative fraction. This receptor was identified in a woman aged 25-40 years in good health. This CDR3 reads CASHTGVHGYTF. CDR3 bases: TGTGCCAGCCATACAGGGGTCCATGGCTACACCTTC.